These T cell receptor beta chains were read from a single sample in a study of T cell responses to AZD1222 COVID-19 vaccine. Some clones are missing from TCRdb's copy, which holds only in-frame ones; the method was immunoSEQ multiplex PCR. The table lists roughly 130,000 clones, roughly nine tenths of them singletons. The sequencing here drew on peripheral blood, taken on day 0 of AZD1222 vaccination. These receptor sequences come from an adult in good health. Each CDR3 is given with its conserved first and last residue. D genes are given only for firm matches. Expanded clones are given a class, and other clones once, few, many or no size at all.

J: TRBJ1-6
size: -
D: -
V: TRBV10-3
DNA: TGTGCCATCAGTGCTGTGGCCTCACCCCTCCACTTT
CDR3: CAISAVASPLHF

J: TRBJ1-6
size: -
D: -
V: TRBV7-8
DNA: TGTGCCAGCAGCTTGACATGGCCCCTCCACTTT
CDR3: CASSLTWPLHF

J: TRBJ1-1
size: -
D: -
V: TRBV12-3/TRBV12-4
DNA: TGTGCCAGCAGGGGAGGGGGGACACAAGCTTTCTTT
CDR3: CASRGGGTQAFF

J: TRBJ1-5
size: -
D: -
V: TRBV6-2/TRBV6-3
DNA: TGTGCCAGCAGTCCCAGGGGACAACCCCAGCATTTT
CDR3: CASSPRGQPQHF

J: TRBJ2-5
size: -
D: TRBD2
V: TRBV4-3
DNA: TGCGCCAGCAGCCAAGATTTAACGGGACTACAAGAGACCCAGTACTTC
CDR3: CASSQDLTGLQETQYF

J: TRBJ2-7
size: -
D: -
V: TRBV5-1
DNA: TGCGCCAGCAGCTTGGGGACCGTACCCCTCTACGAGCAGTACTTC
CDR3: CASSLGTVPLYEQYF

J: TRBJ1-1
size: -
D: TRBD1
V: TRBV6-2/TRBV6-3
DNA: TGTGCCAGCAGTCAGGGGGACAGACCTACGGAAGCTTTCTTT
CDR3: CASSQGDRPTEAFF

J: TRBJ2-5
size: once
D: TRBD2
V: TRBV7-9
DNA: TGTGCCAGCAGCTTAGTAGCGGGGGGCTCAGGGGCCCAGTACTTC
CDR3: CASSLVAGGSGAQYF

J: TRBJ2-1
size: -
D: -
V: TRBV4-1
DNA: TGCGCCAGCAGCCAAAGGGGACGAAGCTCCTACAATGAGCAGTTCTTC
CDR3: CASSQRGRSSYNEQFF

J: TRBJ1-5
size: -
D: -
V: TRBV19
DNA: TGTGCCAGTAGCAATCCACCACAGTACAGCGGTAGCAATCAGCCCCAGCATTTT
CDR3: CASSNPPQYSGSNQPQHF

J: TRBJ1-1
size: -
D: -
V: TRBV2
DNA: TGTGCCAGCAGTGTTTTTACGGGTAACACTGAAGCTTTCTTT
CDR3: CASSVFTGNTEAFF

J: TRBJ1-5
size: -
D: -
V: TRBV30
DNA: TGTGCCTGGAGTCCGCAGGGAGGGCAGCCCCAGCATTTT
CDR3: CAWSPQGGQPQHF

J: TRBJ2-2
size: -
D: -
V: TRBV9
DNA: TGTGCCAGCAGCGTAGTCGGCGGGGAGCTGTTTTTT
CDR3: CASSVVGGELFF

J: TRBJ2-1
size: -
D: TRBD2
V: TRBV4-1
DNA: TGCGCCAGCAGCCAATTCCCTAGCGGGTCCTACAATGAGCAGTTCTTC
CDR3: CASSQFPSGSYNEQFF

J: TRBJ1-2
size: -
D: TRBD1
V: TRBV27
DNA: TGTGCCAGCAGGCGACAGGGTGGAGGCTACACCTTC
CDR3: CASRRQGGGYTF

J: TRBJ1-1
size: -
D: -
V: TRBV13
DNA: TGTGCCAGCAGCTTACTGCCAGAACTCATGAACACTGAAGCTTTCTTT
CDR3: CASSLLPELMNTEAFF

J: TRBJ2-1
size: once
D: TRBD1
V: TRBV11-2
DNA: TGTGCCAGCAGCTGGGGAACAGACAGGGGCAATGAGCAGTTCTTC
CDR3: CASSWGTDRGNEQFF

J: TRBJ1-4
size: -
D: TRBD1
V: TRBV5-4
DNA: TGTGCCAGCAGCACTGGGCCTCCGGGACAGGGGGCAAAACTGTTTTTT
CDR3: CASSTGPPGQGAKLFF

J: TRBJ1-5
size: -
D: -
V: TRBV5-6
DNA: TGTGCCAGCGCCGAAATGTATAGCAATCAGCCCCAGCATTTT
CDR3: CASAEMYSNQPQHF

J: TRBJ2-1
size: -
D: -
V: TRBV29-1
DNA: TGCAGCGTTGAACCCCTACCCGATGAGCAGTTCTTC
CDR3: CSVEPLPDEQFF

J: TRBJ2-3
size: -
D: -
V: TRBV28
DNA: TGTGCCAGCAGTTCATACACAGGGAGCACAGATACGCAGTATTTT
CDR3: CASSSYTGSTDTQYF

J: TRBJ1-2
size: -
D: -
V: TRBV12-3/TRBV12-4
DNA: TGTGCCAGCAGGGAGGATGCTAACTATGGCTACACCTTC
CDR3: CASREDANYGYTF

J: TRBJ1-1
size: few
D: -
V: TRBV10-1
DNA: TGCGCCAGCAGGGATATCACTGAAGCTTTCTTT
CDR3: CASRDITEAFF

J: TRBJ1-3
size: -
D: TRBD1
V: TRBV12-5
DNA: TGTGCTAGTGGTTTGGTCCTCACAGGGGGGGGAAACACCATATATTTT
CDR3: CASGLVLTGGGNTIYF

J: TRBJ2-2
size: -
D: TRBD2
V: TRBV30
DNA: TGTGCCTGGAGTAGGACTAGCTTCACCGGGGAGCTGTTTTTT
CDR3: CAWSRTSFTGELFF

J: TRBJ1-6
size: once
D: -
V: TRBV6-5
DNA: TGTGCCAGCAGTTACTCGCTTGACCGGGGGGTCCACTTT
CDR3: CASSYSLDRGVHF

J: TRBJ1-3
size: -
D: TRBD1
V: TRBV9
DNA: TGTGCCAGCAGCGGGTACAGGGGGGGTTCCGGAAACACCATATATTTT
CDR3: CASSGYRGGSGNTIYF

J: TRBJ1-4
size: once
D: -
V: TRBV6-5
DNA: TGTGCCAGCAGTACAGGAGAGACTAATGAAAAACTGTTTTTT
CDR3: CASSTGETNEKLFF

J: TRBJ1-5
size: -
D: -
V: TRBV6-2/TRBV6-3
DNA: TGTGCCAGCAGCCCCGGGACATTAAATCAGCCCCAGCATTTT
CDR3: CASSPGTLNQPQHF

J: TRBJ1-1
size: -
D: TRBD1
V: TRBV5-4
DNA: TGTGCCAGCAGCTCACCGGACAGGGCCCCTGAAGCTTTCTTT
CDR3: CASSSPDRAPEAFF

J: TRBJ2-1
size: -
D: TRBD2
V: TRBV6-1
DNA: TGTGCCAGCAATCAAGCGGGAGGGCCTTTGTACAATGAGCAGTTCTTC
CDR3: CASNQAGGPLYNEQFF

J: TRBJ2-3
size: -
D: -
V: TRBV10-3
DNA: TGTGCCATCAGTGAGTCGACCACAGATACGCAGTATTTT
CDR3: CAISESTTDTQYF

J: TRBJ1-3
size: -
D: -
V: TRBV7-9
DNA: TGTGCCAGCAGCTTAGGTCCACAGCGATTTTCCTCTGGAAACACCATATATTTT
CDR3: CASSLGPQRFSSGNTIYF

J: TRBJ1-4
size: -
D: TRBD1
V: TRBV9
DNA: TGTGCCAGCAGCGCCCGGGGGGACAGCAGTAATGAAAAACTGTTTTTT
CDR3: CASSARGDSSNEKLFF

J: TRBJ2-5
size: -
D: -
V: TRBV6-2/TRBV6-3
DNA: TGTGCCAGCAGCCGAGGGGGGGCAGGCCAGGAGACCCAGTACTTC
CDR3: CASSRGGAGQETQYF

J: TRBJ2-3
size: -
D: -
V: TRBV9
DNA: TGTGCCAGCAGCGCGAGGGGGGAGGTAGATACGCAGTATTTT
CDR3: CASSARGEVDTQYF

J: TRBJ1-5
size: -
D: -
V: TRBV4-2
DNA: TGTGCCAGCAGCCAAGATACAGGGAGCTACAATCAGCCCCAGCATTTT
CDR3: CASSQDTGSYNQPQHF

J: TRBJ1-1
size: -
D: -
V: TRBV7-9
DNA: TGTGCCAGCAGCTTAGTCTCAGCGAACACTGAAGCTTTCTTT
CDR3: CASSLVSANTEAFF

J: TRBJ1-5
size: -
D: -
V: TRBV6-1
DNA: TGTGCCAGCAGTGAATCCGGGGCGGGTCAGCCCCAGCATTTT
CDR3: CASSESGAGQPQHF

J: TRBJ1-2
size: -
D: -
V: TRBV7-6
DNA: TGTGCCAGCAGCCTAGAGACCCCGGGGTCTGGCTACACCTTC
CDR3: CASSLETPGSGYTF

J: TRBJ1-1
size: once
D: TRBD1
V: TRBV11-3
DNA: TGTGCCAGCAGCTCCGGGGTGGGACAGGGGGCGTCGGACACTGAAGCTTTCTTT
CDR3: CASSSGVGQGASDTEAFF

J: TRBJ1-4
size: -
D: TRBD1
V: TRBV5-1
DNA: TGCGCCAGCAGTATTGGACAGGGTAATGAAAAACTGTTTTTT
CDR3: CASSIGQGNEKLFF

J: TRBJ2-7
size: -
D: -
V: TRBV30
DNA: TGTGCCTGGAGTCCCAGCTCCTACGAGCAGTACTTC
CDR3: CAWSPSSYEQYF

J: TRBJ2-1
size: -
D: -
V: TRBV6-5
DNA: TGTGCCAGCACCATAGGGACCCGACACAATGAGCAGTTCTTC
CDR3: CASTIGTRHNEQFF

J: TRBJ2-1
size: -
D: -
V: TRBV9
DNA: TGTGCCAGCAGCTCTAGGGGGGCCCCAAATGAGCAGTTCTTC
CDR3: CASSSRGAPNEQFF

J: TRBJ2-1
size: few
D: -
V: TRBV24-1
DNA: TGTGCCACCAGTGATTCCTCCTCTAGCGAGTACAATGAGCAGTTCTTC
CDR3: CATSDSSSSEYNEQFF

J: TRBJ2-3
size: once
D: TRBD2
V: TRBV19
DNA: TGTGCCAGTCAGAAGACTAGCGGGGGTAGCACAGATACGCAGTATTTT
CDR3: CASQKTSGGSTDTQYF

J: TRBJ2-7
size: once
D: -
V: TRBV18
DNA: TGTGCCAGCTCACCGGCGGATTCCTACGAGCAGTACTTC
CDR3: CASSPADSYEQYF

J: TRBJ2-3
size: -
D: TRBD2
V: TRBV3-1/TRBV3-2
DNA: TGTGCCAGCAGCGGGCAGCGGGGGATCTTCACAGATACGCAGTATTTT
CDR3: CASSGQRGIFTDTQYF

J: TRBJ1-2
size: -
D: -
V: TRBV6-5
DNA: TGTGCCAGCAGTCCCCGGATGGGGGCAGATCGCGGCTACACCTTC
CDR3: CASSPRMGADRGYTF

J: TRBJ1-2
size: -
D: -
V: TRBV29-1
DNA: TGCAGCGCGATTGGCCTTAGAGTGGGAGAATATAGCTACACCTTC
CDR3: CSAIGLRVGEYSYTF

J: TRBJ2-7
size: -
D: -
V: TRBV29-1
DNA: TGCAGCGTCCAGAATCCTAGTGACGAGCAGTACTTC
CDR3: CSVQNPSDEQYF

J: TRBJ1-6
size: -
D: -
V: TRBV11-3
DNA: TGTGCCAGCAGCTCTTCCGACAGAGGCTCCTATAATTCACCCCTCCACTTT
CDR3: CASSSSDRGSYNSPLHF

J: TRBJ1-1
size: -
D: -
V: TRBV7-2
DNA: TGTGCCAGCAGCTTAGGACAGAACACTGAAGCTTTCTTT
CDR3: CASSLGQNTEAFF

J: TRBJ2-7
size: -
D: -
V: TRBV19
DNA: TGTGCCAGTAGGTTTAACGAGGGAACTTACGAGCAGTACTTC
CDR3: CASRFNEGTYEQYF